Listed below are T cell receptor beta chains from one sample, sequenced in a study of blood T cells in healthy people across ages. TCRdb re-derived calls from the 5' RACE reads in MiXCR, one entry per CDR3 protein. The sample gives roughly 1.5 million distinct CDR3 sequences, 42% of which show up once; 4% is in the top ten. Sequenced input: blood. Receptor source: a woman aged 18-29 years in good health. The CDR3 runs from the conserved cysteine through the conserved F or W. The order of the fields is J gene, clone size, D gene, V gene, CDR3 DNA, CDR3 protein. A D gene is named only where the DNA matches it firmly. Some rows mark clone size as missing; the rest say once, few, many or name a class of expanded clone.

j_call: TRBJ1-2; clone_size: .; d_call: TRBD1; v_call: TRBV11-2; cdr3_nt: TGTGCCAGCGGCTACAGGGGATCGTTCAACTATGGCTACACCTTC; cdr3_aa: CASGYRGSFNYGYTF
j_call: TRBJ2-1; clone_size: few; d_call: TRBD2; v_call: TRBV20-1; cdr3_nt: TGCAGTGCTACTCCCGTCCTAGCGGGAGATCGGGGATGGGGTGAGCAGTTCTTC; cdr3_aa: CSATPVLAGDRGWGEQFF
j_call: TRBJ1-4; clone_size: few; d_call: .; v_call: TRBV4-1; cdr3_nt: TGCGCCAGCAGCCAAGATTTTAACAGGGTGAATGAAAAACTGTTTTTT; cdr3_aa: CASSQDFNRVNEKLFF
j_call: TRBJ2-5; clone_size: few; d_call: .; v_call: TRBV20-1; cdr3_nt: TGCAGTGCTAGAGATTCCCAGGGGTGGCAAGAGACCCAGTACTTC; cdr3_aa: CSARDSQGWQETQYF
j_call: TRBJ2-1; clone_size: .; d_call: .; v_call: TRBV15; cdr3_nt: TGTGCCACCAGCAGGGCCCTCCTGTATAATGAGCAGTTCTTC; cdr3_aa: CATSRALLYNEQFF
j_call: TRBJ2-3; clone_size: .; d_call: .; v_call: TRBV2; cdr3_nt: TGTGCCAGCTTGAAGGCAGATACGCAGTATTTT; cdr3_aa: CASLKADTQYF
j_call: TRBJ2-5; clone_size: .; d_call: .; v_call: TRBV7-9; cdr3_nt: TGTGCCAGCAGCCCTAAGGTCCAGCAGTACTTC; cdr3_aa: CASSPKVQQYF
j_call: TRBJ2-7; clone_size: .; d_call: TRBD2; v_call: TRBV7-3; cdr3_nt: TGTGCCAGCAGCTTAAGCCAGCGGGGGGGCCCCCAGTACTTC; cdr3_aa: CASSLSQRGGPQYF
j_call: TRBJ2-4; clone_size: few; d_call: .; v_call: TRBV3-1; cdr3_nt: TGTGCCAGCAGCCAATTAGCAAACATTCAGTACTTC; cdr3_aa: CASSQLANIQYF
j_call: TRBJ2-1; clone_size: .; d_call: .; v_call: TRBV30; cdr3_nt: TGTGCCTGGAGTACGGACAGCGGATTCAATGAGCAGTTCTTC; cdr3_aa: CAWSTDSGFNEQFF
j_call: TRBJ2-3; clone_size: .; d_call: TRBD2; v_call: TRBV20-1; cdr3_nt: TGCAGTGGGTGGACTAGCGGGGGGACAACAGATACGCAGTATTTT; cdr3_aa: CSGWTSGGTTDTQYF
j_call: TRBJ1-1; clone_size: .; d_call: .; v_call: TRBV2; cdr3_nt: TGTGCCAGCAGTGTCAGGGCGGCTCAGGGTGAAGCTTTCTTT; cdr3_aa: CASSVRAAQGEAFF
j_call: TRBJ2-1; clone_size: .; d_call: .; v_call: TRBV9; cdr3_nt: TGTGCCAGCAGCGCCATTTTGGGAAATGAGCAGTTCTTC; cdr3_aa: CASSAILGNEQFF
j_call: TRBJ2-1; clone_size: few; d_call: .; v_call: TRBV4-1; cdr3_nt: TGCGCCAGCAGCCAAAACGTAGGGGACAATGAGCAGTTCTTC; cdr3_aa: CASSQNVGDNEQFF
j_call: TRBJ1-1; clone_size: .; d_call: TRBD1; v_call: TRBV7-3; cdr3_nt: TGTGCCAGCAGCAATATGGACCAGGGGGTTGAAGCTTTCTTT; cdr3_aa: CASSNMDQGVEAFF
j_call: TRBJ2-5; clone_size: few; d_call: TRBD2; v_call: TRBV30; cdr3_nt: TGTGCCTGGAGTACGGAAGCGGGGGGGCTGGAGACCCAGTACTTC; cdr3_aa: CAWSTEAGGLETQYF
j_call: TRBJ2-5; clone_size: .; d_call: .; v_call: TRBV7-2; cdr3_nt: TGTGCCAGCAGTCTAGCGGAGGGGGCCCAGTACTTC; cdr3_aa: CASSLAEGAQYF
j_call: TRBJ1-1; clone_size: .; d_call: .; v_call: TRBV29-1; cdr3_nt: TGCAGCGCCGCGGGAAAGGGATCGAACACTGAAGCTTTCTTT; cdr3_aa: CSAAGKGSNTEAFF
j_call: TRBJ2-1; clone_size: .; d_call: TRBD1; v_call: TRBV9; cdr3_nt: TGTGCCAGCAGCGTATCGGGGACAGGTAACAATGAGCAGTTCTTC; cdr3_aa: CASSVSGTGNNEQFF
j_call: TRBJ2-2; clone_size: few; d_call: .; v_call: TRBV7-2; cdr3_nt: TGTGCCAGCAGCTTAGCACAGCTTCGTGCCGGGGAGCTGTTTTTT; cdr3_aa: CASSLAQLRAGELFF
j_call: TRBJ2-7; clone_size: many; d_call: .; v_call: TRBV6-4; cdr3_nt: TGTGCCAGCAGTGACTCGACTAACAATGAGCAGTACTTC; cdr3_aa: CASSDSTNNEQYF
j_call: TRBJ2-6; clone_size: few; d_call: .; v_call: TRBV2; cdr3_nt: TGTGCCAGCAGTGGACGGATCTCTGGGGCCAACGTCCTGACTTTC; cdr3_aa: CASSGRISGANVLTF
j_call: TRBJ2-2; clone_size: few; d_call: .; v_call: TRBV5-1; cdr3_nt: TGCGCCAGCACAGGGAACAGGGCGAACACCGGGGAGCTGTTTTTT; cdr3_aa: CASTGNRANTGELFF
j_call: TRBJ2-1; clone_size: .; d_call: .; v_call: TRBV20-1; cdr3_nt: TGCAGTGCTAGAGATTTTCAGGCCTCCTACAATGAGCAGTTCTTC; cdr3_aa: CSARDFQASYNEQFF
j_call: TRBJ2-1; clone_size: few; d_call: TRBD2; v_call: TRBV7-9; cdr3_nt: TGTGCCAGCAGCCTGACTAGCGGGAGGGGTTTTTACAATGAGCAGTTCTTC; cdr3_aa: CASSLTSGRGFYNEQFF
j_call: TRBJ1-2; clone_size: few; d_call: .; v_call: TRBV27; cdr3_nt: TGTGCCAGCAGTTTTCGGGCAGGCCAAGGCTACACCTTC; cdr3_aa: CASSFRAGQGYTF
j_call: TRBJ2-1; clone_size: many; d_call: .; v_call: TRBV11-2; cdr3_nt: TGTGCCAGCAGCTTGGGTCGGCACAATGAGCAGTTCTTC; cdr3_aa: CASSLGRHNEQFF
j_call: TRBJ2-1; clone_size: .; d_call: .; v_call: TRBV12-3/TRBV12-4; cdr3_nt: TGTGCCAGCAGTACCCGGGACAAAGGGGGTACCTATGAGCAGTTCTTC; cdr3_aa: CASSTRDKGGTYEQFF
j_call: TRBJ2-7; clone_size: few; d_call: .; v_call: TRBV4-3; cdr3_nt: TGCGCCAGCAGCCAAGATCGGAGGAGAGGAAACTACAATGAGCAGTACTTC; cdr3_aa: CASSQDRRRGNYNEQYF
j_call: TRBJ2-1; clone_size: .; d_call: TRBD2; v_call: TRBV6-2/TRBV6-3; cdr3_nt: TGTGCCAGCAGTCAAAGCGGGGGGGCTTACAATGAGCAGTTCTTC; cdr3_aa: CASSQSGGAYNEQFF
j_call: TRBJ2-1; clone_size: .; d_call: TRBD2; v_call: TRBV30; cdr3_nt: TGTGCCTGGAGTGTACGGGTTAGCGGGCCTTACGATGAGCAGTTCTTC; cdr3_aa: CAWSVRVSGPYDEQFF
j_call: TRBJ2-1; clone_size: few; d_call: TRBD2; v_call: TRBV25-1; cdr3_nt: TGTGCCAGCAGTTTCACCGGGACTAGCGGGAGGAATGAGCAGTTCTTC; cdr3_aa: CASSFTGTSGRNEQFF
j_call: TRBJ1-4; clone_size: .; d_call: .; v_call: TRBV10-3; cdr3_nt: TGTGCCATCAGTGTGGCAACGAATGAAAAACTGTTTTTT; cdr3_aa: CAISVATNEKLFF
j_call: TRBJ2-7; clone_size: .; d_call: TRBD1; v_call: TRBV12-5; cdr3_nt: TGTGCTAGTGGTACGACCGGGACAGGGAACGAGCAGTACTTC; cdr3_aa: CASGTTGTGNEQYF
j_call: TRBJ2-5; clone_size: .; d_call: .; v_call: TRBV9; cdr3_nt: TGTGCCAGCGGCGTAGGCAAGGGGGGGCAAGAGACCCAGTACTTC; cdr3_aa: CASGVGKGGQETQYF
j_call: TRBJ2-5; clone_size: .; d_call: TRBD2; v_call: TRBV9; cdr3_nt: TGTGCCAGCAGCGTAGATGCGGGGGGGTCCTACAATGAGCAGTACTTC; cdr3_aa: CASSVDAGGSYNEQYF
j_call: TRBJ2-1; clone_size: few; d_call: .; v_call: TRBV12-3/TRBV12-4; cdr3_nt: TGTGCCAGCAGACAAGGACAAGTCAGTGAGCAGTTCTTC; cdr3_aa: CASRQGQVSEQFF
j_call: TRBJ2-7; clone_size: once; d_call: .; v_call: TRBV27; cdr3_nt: TGTGCCAGCAGTCTTAGGCGGGTGGGCGTCGCCTCCTGCGAGCAGTACTTC; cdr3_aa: CASSLRRVGVASCEQYF